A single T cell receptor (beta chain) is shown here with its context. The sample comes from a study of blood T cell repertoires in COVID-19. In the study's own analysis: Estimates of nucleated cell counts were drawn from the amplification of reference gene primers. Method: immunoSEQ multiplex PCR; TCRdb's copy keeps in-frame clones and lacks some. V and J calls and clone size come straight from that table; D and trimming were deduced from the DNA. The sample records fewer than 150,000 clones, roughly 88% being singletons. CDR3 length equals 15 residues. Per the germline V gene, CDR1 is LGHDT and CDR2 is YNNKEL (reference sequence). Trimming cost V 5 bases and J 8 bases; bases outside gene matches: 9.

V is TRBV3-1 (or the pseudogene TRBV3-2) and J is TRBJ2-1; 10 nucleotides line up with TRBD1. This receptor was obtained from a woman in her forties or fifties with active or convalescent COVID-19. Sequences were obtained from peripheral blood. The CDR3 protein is CASSSRTGGVDEQFF. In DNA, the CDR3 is TGTGCCAGCAGCTCCCGGACAGGGGGAGTCGATGAGCAGTTCTTC.